The rows below give T cell receptor beta chains drawn from one sample of a study of shared clonotypes between healthy human individuals. Clones were read by immunoSEQ multiplex PCR, and TCRdb kept only the in-frame ones, dropping some. The sample holds 1.5 million to 1.9 million clones, 98% seen once. The specimen was naive CD4+ T cells sorted from blood. The receptors originated from a man aged 25 to 40 in good health. Both conserved end residues are part of each CDR3. The D gene is left open where the match is weak. For some rows the clone size is stated as once, few or many, or as a class when expanded; others skip it.

>TRBV7-3|NA|TRBJ2-2|TRBD2
CASSLRLAGTTGELFF
TGTGCCAGCAGCTTAAGACTAGCGGGTACCACCGGGGAGCTGTTTTTT
>TRBV2|NA|TRBJ2-7|NA
CASRVTRQANEQYF
TGTGCCAGCAGAGTCACCAGACAGGCAAACGAGCAGTACTTC
>TRBV6-5|NA|TRBJ2-1|NA
CASSFLGRRDEQFF
TGTGCCAGCAGTTTCCTCGGGCGGAGGGATGAGCAGTTCTTC
>TRBV6-1|NA|TRBJ1-5|TRBD1
CASSEETGQGYWGNQPQHF
TGTGCCAGCAGTGAAGAAACGGGACAGGGGTATTGGGGCAATCAGCCCCAGCATTTT
>TRBV4-3|NA|TRBJ2-2|NA
CASSHTSGQYTGELFF
TGCGCCAGCAGCCATACCAGCGGACAATACACCGGGGAGCTGTTTTTT
>TRBV5-4|NA|TRBJ2-5|NA
CASSLVVGGGQTQYF
TGTGCCAGCAGCTTGGTGGTGGGAGGCGGGCAGACCCAGTACTTC
>TRBV2|NA|TRBJ1-1|NA
CASSPPTETEAFF
TGTGCCAGCAGTCCCCCCACAGAAACTGAAGCTTTCTTT
>TRBV9|NA|TRBJ2-7|TRBD2
CASSVTSGGLREQYF
TGTGCCAGCAGCGTAACTAGCGGGGGCCTACGTGAGCAGTACTTC
>TRBV4-2|NA|TRBJ2-2|TRBD2
CASSQGVAGTSHTGELFF
TGTGCCAGCAGCCAAGGGGTAGCGGGGACATCGCACACCGGGGAGCTGTTTTTT
>TRBV29-1|NA|TRBJ2-7|NA
CSIYMGGSYEQYF
TGCAGCATCTACATGGGCGGCTCCTACGAGCAGTACTTC
>TRBV14|NA|TRBJ2-1|NA
CASSQDRPNEQFF
TGTGCCAGCAGCCAGGACCGTCCGAATGAGCAGTTCTTC
>TRBV5-1|NA|TRBJ2-1|NA
CASTPVGSYNEQFF
TGCGCCAGCACCCCAGTTGGGTCCTACAATGAGCAGTTCTTC
>TRBV6-5|NA|TRBJ1-2|NA
CASSYSWGYGYTF
TGTGCCAGCAGTTACTCTTGGGGGTACGGCTACACCTTC
>TRBV7-8|few|TRBJ2-5|TRBD2
CASSPYRGLAGVTGETQYF
TGTGCCAGCAGCCCCTACCGGGGACTAGCGGGAGTTACGGGGGAGACCCAGTACTTC
>TRBV6-5|once|TRBJ1-1|TRBD1
CASTLTGGIAEAFF
TGTGCCAGCACCCTGACAGGGGGCATTGCTGAAGCTTTCTTT
>TRBV2|NA|TRBJ2-6|NA
CASSDFRGAHSFSGANVLTF
TGTGCCAGCAGTGACTTCCGGGGGGCGCATAGCTTTTCTGGGGCCAACGTCCTGACTTTC
>TRBV6-1|NA|TRBJ1-3|NA
CASSPKGSTGNTIYF
TGTGCCAGCAGTCCTAAAGGGAGTACTGGAAACACCATATATTTT
>TRBV5-1|NA|TRBJ1-1|NA
CASSYQGNTEAFF
TGCGCCAGCAGCTACCAGGGGAACACTGAAGCTTTCTTT
>TRBV4-2|NA|TRBJ2-3|NA
CASSPGGFRGDTDTQYF
TGTGCCAGCAGCCCCGGGGGCTTTAGAGGCGACACAGATACGCAGTATTTT
>TRBV14|NA|TRBJ2-5|NA
CASSQGWGHRQETQYF
TGTGCCAGCAGCCAAGGCTGGGGGCATAGGCAAGAGACCCAGTACTTC
>TRBV6-5|NA|TRBJ2-3|NA
CASRPQGHQGDTQYF
TGTGCCAGCAGACCGCAGGGGCATCAAGGAGATACGCAGTATTTT
>TRBV29-1|NA|TRBJ2-2|NA
CSVSRRNTGELFF
TGCAGCGTTTCCAGGCGGAACACCGGGGAGCTGTTTTTT
>TRBV18|NA|TRBJ2-5|NA
CASSQSVGGQETQYF
TGTGCCAGCTCACAATCCGTAGGAGGACAAGAGACCCAGTACTTC
>TRBV2|NA|TRBJ2-7|NA
CASSVPAPYEQYF
TGTGCCAGCAGTGTCCCAGCCCCCTACGAGCAGTACTTC
>TRBV5-1|NA|TRBJ2-1|NA
CASSLRAAWGQDNEQFF
TGCGCCAGCAGCTTGAGGGCAGCCTGGGGCCAGGACAATGAGCAGTTCTTC
>TRBV18|NA|TRBJ2-1|TRBD2
CASSPISGRRDEQFF
TGTGCCAGCTCACCAATCAGCGGGAGGCGAGATGAGCAGTTCTTC
>TRBV5-1|NA|TRBJ2-1|TRBD1
CASFPGQSYNEQFF
TGCGCCAGCTTCCCGGGACAGTCCTACAATGAGCAGTTCTTC
>TRBV7-3|NA|TRBJ2-1|TRBD2
CASSTLAGTYNEQFF
TGTGCCAGCAGCACCCTAGCGGGAACCTACAATGAGCAGTTCTTC
>TRBV4-3|NA|TRBJ2-7|NA
CASSLGGGGLLYEQYF
TGCGCCAGCAGCCTCGGAGGGGGAGGGCTTCTCTACGAGCAGTACTTC
>TRBV15|NA|TRBJ2-5|TRBD2
CATSRDRLAGVETQYF
TGTGCCACCAGCAGAGACAGACTAGCGGGAGTAGAGACCCAGTACTTC
>TRBV15|NA|TRBJ1-4|TRBD1
CATSSGQVMEKLFF
TGTGCCACCAGCAGTGGACAGGTGATGGAAAAACTGTTTTTT
>TRBV2|NA|TRBJ2-7|NA
CASSEVPDSYEQYF
TGTGCCAGCAGTGAAGTCCCAGACTCCTACGAGCAGTACTTC
>TRBV4-3|once|TRBJ2-2|NA
CASSARETGELFF
TGCGCCAGCAGCGCCAGGGAGACCGGGGAGCTGTTTTTT
>TRBV5-1|NA|TRBJ1-4|NA
CASSPLEGLNEKLFF
TGCGCCAGCAGCCCACTTGAGGGTCTTAATGAAAAACTGTTTTTT
>TRBV11-2|NA|TRBJ2-3|NA
CASSPRDFTDTQYF
TGTGCCAGCAGCCCGAGGGACTTCACAGATACGCAGTATTTT
>TRBV11-2|NA|TRBJ2-3|TRBD1
CASSYRDRRDTQYF
TGTGCCAGCAGCTATCGGGACAGGAGGGATACGCAGTATTTT
>TRBV6-6|NA|TRBJ2-1|TRBD1
CASTLTDRVGNEQFF
TGTGCCAGCACCCTTACCGACAGGGTAGGCAATGAGCAGTTCTTC
>TRBV7-2|NA|TRBJ2-7|NA
CASSLGPGSVEQYF
TGTGCCAGCAGCTTAGGTCCAGGGTCGGTCGAGCAGTACTTC
>TRBV18|NA|TRBJ2-1|NA
CASSPYDEQFF
TGTGCCAGCTCCCCCTATGATGAGCAGTTCTTC
>TRBV5-1|NA|TRBJ2-5|TRBD1
CASSLAGQGTTQETQYF
TGCGCCAGCAGCTTGGCGGGACAGGGGACTACTCAAGAGACCCAGTACTTC
>TRBV6-1|NA|TRBJ1-2|NA
CASSPHEGDNYGYTF
TGTGCCAGCAGTCCTCATGAGGGGGACAACTATGGCTACACCTTC
>TRBV28|NA|TRBJ1-2|NA
CASSFLDYGYTF
TGTGCCAGCAGTTTCCTTGACTATGGCTACACCTTC
>TRBV4-1|NA|TRBJ1-1|NA
CASSQHDRQNTEAFF
TGCGCCAGCAGCCAACATGATAGACAGAACACTGAAGCTTTCTTT
>TRBV28|NA|TRBJ2-2|TRBD2
CASSSFLAGGLRRTGELFF
TGTGCCAGCAGTTCCTTCCTAGCGGGAGGGCTTCGGAGGACCGGGGAGCTGTTTTTT
>TRBV11-2|once|TRBJ1-5|NA
CASSLDERIQHF
TGTGCCAGCAGCTTAGATGAGAGGATCCAGCATTTT
>TRBV5-1|NA|TRBJ1-1|NA
CASSSLALDTEAFF
TGCGCCAGCAGCTCCTTGGCTCTGGACACTGAAGCTTTCTTT
>TRBV5-4|NA|TRBJ2-2|TRBD2
CASSPGLVAGELFF
TGTGCCAGCAGCCCGGGACTAGTCGCCGGGGAGCTGTTTTTT
>TRBV7-9|NA|TRBJ1-3|NA
CASSTFRTDRLSGNTIYF
TGTGCCAGCAGCACTTTTCGGACAGATCGGCTATCTGGAAACACCATATATTTT
>TRBV28|NA|TRBJ2-2|NA
CASSLWGRELFF
TGTGCCAGCAGTTTATGGGGGCGGGAGCTGTTTTTT
>TRBV4-3|NA|TRBJ2-7|TRBD1
CASSQDAGTGDEQYF
TGCGCCAGCAGCCAAGACGCCGGGACAGGGGACGAGCAGTACTTC
>TRBV5-1|NA|TRBJ1-1|TRBD1
CASSRTGIETEAFF
TGCGCCAGCAGCCGGACAGGGATTGAGACTGAAGCTTTCTTT